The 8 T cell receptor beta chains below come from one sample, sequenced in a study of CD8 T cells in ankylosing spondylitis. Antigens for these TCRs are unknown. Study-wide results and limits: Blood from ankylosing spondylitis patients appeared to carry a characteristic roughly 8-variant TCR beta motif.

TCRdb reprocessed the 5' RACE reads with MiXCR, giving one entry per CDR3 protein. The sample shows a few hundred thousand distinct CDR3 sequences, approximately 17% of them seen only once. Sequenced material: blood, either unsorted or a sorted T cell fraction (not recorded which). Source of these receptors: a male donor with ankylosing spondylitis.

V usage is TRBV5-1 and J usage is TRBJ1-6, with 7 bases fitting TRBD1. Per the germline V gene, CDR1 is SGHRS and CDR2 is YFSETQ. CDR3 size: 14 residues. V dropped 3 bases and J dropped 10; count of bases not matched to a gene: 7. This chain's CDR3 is CASSWGQSESPLHF. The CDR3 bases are TGCGCCAGCAGCTGGGGACAGTCGGAATCACCCCTCCACTTT.

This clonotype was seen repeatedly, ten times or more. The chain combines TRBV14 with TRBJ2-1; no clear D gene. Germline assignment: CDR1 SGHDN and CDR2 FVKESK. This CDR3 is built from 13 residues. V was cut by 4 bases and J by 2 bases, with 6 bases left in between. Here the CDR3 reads CASSPHPYNEQFF. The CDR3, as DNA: TGTGCCAGCAGCCCTCACCCCTACAATGAGCAGTTCTTC.

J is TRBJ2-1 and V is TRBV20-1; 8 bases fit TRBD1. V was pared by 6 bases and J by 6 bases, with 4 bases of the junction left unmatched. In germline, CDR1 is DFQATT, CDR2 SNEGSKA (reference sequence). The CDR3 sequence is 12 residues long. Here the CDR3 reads CSAPDRVNEQFF. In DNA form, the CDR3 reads TGCAGTGCCCCGGACAGGGTCAATGAGCAGTTCTTC.

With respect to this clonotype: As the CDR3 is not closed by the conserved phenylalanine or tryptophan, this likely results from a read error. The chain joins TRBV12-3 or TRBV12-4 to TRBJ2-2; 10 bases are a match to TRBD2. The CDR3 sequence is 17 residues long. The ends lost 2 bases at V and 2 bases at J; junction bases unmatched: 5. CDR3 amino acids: CASSLSSGSFNTGELFS. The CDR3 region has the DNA TGTGCCAGCAGTTTATCTAGCGGGAGCTTCAACACCGGGGAGCTGTTTTCT.

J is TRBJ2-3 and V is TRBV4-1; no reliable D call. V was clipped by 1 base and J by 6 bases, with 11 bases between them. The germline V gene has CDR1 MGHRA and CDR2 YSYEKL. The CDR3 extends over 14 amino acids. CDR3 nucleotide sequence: TGCGCCAGCAGCCAAGGAAGCAGGACCGATACGCAGTATTTT. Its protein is CASSQGSRTDTQYF.

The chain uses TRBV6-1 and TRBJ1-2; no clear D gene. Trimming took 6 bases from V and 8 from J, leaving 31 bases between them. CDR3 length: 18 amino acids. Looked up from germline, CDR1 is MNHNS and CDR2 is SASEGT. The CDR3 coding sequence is TGTGCCAGCAGACCAAGATTGGAATTAGGACTGACTCGGAGAGGCTACACCTTC. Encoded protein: CASRPRLELGLTRRGYTF.

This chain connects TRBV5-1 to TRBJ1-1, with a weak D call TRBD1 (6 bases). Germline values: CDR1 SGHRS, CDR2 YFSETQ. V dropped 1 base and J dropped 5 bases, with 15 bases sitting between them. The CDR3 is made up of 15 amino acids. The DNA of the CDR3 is TGCGCCAGCAGCTTGACGACGGCCCAGGGGACTGAAGCTTTCTTT. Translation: CASSLTTAQGTEAFF.

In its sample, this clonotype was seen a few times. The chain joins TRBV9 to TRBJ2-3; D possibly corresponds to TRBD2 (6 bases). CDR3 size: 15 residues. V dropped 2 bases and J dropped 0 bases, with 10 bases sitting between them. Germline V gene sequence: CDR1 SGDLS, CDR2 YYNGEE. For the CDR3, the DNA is TGTGCCAGCAGCGTCGGAAGCGGGAGCACAGATACGCAGTATTTT. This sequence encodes CASSVGSGSTDTQYF.